A selection of T cell receptor beta chains follows, all from one sample in a study of T cells in Graves' hyperthyroidism and ophthalmopathy. TCRdb re-called the multiplex PCR reads with MiXCR, one entry per CDR3 protein. Of some 250,000 distinct CDR3 sequences in the sample, nearly 15% are singletons; the top ten hold 30%. The sequenced sample was blood. The source is a woman aged 45 to 65 with Graves' hyperthyroidism that later progressed to Graves' ophthalmopathy. The CDR3 runs from the conserved cysteine through the conserved F or W. The D gene is left open where the match is weak. Some rows have no size entry. The others give once, few or many, or a class for an expanded clone.

D gene: TRBD1
V gene: TRBV27
clone size: many
J gene: TRBJ2-1
CDR3 protein: CASSSRGLRNEQFF
CDR3 DNA: TGTGCCAGCAGTTCCAGGGGGCTTCGGAATGAGCAGTTCTTC

D gene: TRBD2
V gene: TRBV7-3
clone size: NA
J gene: TRBJ2-2
CDR3 protein: CASSLTLAGGTSGELFF
CDR3 DNA: TGTGCCAGCAGCTTAACCCTAGCGGGAGGGACCAGCGGGGAGCTGTTTTTT

D gene: TRBD2
V gene: TRBV9
clone size: NA
J gene: TRBJ2-7
CDR3 protein: CASSVTSGRAGMYEQYF
CDR3 DNA: TGTGCCAGCAGCGTAACCAGCGGGAGGGCCGGTATGTACGAGCAGTACTTC

D gene: NA
V gene: TRBV12-5
clone size: many
J gene: TRBJ2-6
CDR3 protein: CARRRGPGANVLTF
CDR3 DNA: TGTGCTAGACGGAGGGGGCCGGGGGCCAACGTCCTGACTTTC

D gene: TRBD2
V gene: TRBV19
clone size: many
J gene: TRBJ2-7
CDR3 protein: CASSWTSGSYEQYF
CDR3 DNA: TGTGCCAGCAGTTGGACTAGCGGGTCCTACGAGCAGTACTTC

D gene: TRBD2
V gene: TRBV11-1
clone size: NA
J gene: TRBJ2-1
CDR3 protein: CASSAGLAGVGEQFF
CDR3 DNA: TGTGCCAGCAGCGCGGGACTAGCGGGAGTGGGTGAGCAGTTCTTC

D gene: TRBD2
V gene: TRBV20-1
clone size: many
J gene: TRBJ2-7
CDR3 protein: CSARRVLAGFYEQYF
CDR3 DNA: TGCAGTGCTAGAAGAGTGTTAGCGGGATTTTACGAGCAGTACTTC

D gene: NA
V gene: TRBV11-2
clone size: many
J gene: TRBJ2-1
CDR3 protein: CASSLRRGGEHNEQFF
CDR3 DNA: TGTGCCAGCAGCTTACGGCGGGGAGGAGAACACAATGAGCAGTTCTTC

D gene: NA
V gene: TRBV6-6
clone size: many
J gene: TRBJ2-6
CDR3 protein: CASSYTRGSGANVLTF
CDR3 DNA: TGTGCCAGCAGTTACACCAGGGGCTCTGGGGCCAACGTCCTGACTTTC

D gene: NA
V gene: TRBV27
clone size: many
J gene: TRBJ2-1
CDR3 protein: CASSLSRGFNYNEQFF
CDR3 DNA: TGTGCCAGCAGTTTAAGTAGGGGCTTCAACTACAATGAGCAGTTCTTC

D gene: NA
V gene: TRBV6-1
clone size: many
J gene: TRBJ1-1
CDR3 protein: CASRGTWDTVNTEAFF
CDR3 DNA: TGTGCCAGCAGAGGGACTTGGGACACCGTGAACACTGAAGCTTTCTTT

D gene: TRBD1
V gene: TRBV6-1
clone size: many
J gene: TRBJ1-3
CDR3 protein: CASRGTVSGNTIYF
CDR3 DNA: TGTGCCAGCAGAGGGACAGTCTCTGGAAACACCATATATTTT

D gene: NA
V gene: TRBV19
clone size: NA
J gene: TRBJ2-7
CDR3 protein: CASSWGSGDDYPYEQYF
CDR3 DNA: TGTGCCAGTAGTTGGGGGTCAGGGGACGACTACCCCTACGAGCAGTACTTC

D gene: TRBD2
V gene: TRBV5-1
clone size: NA
J gene: TRBJ2-2
CDR3 protein: CASGPQPGLAGDGELFF
CDR3 DNA: TGCGCCAGCGGCCCCCAACCGGGACTAGCGGGAGACGGGGAGCTGTTTTTT

D gene: NA
V gene: TRBV28
clone size: once
J gene: TRBJ1-5
CDR3 protein: CASSLYWGDGNQPQHF
CDR3 DNA: TGTGCCAGCAGTTTATATTGGGGTGATGGCAATCAGCCCCAGCATTTT

D gene: NA
V gene: TRBV28
clone size: many
J gene: TRBJ2-5
CDR3 protein: CASSLLGRGGKETQYF
CDR3 DNA: TGTGCCAGCAGTTTACTCGGAAGAGGCGGAAAAGAGACCCAGTACTTC

D gene: NA
V gene: TRBV28
clone size: many
J gene: TRBJ1-6
CDR3 protein: CASSLGISPLHF
CDR3 DNA: TGTGCCAGCAGCCTAGGTATTTCACCCCTCCACTTT

D gene: NA
V gene: TRBV15
clone size: many
J gene: TRBJ1-5
CDR3 protein: CATRPSVAGQPQHF
CDR3 DNA: TGTGCCACCAGACCATCGGTGGCAGGACAGCCCCAGCATTTT

D gene: TRBD2
V gene: TRBV4-1
clone size: few
J gene: TRBJ2-1
CDR3 protein: CASSRGLAGKNEQFF
CDR3 DNA: TGCGCCAGCAGTCGGGGACTAGCGGGAAAGAATGAGCAGTTCTTC

D gene: NA
V gene: TRBV15
clone size: many
J gene: TRBJ2-1
CDR3 protein: CATQGRSYNEQFF
CDR3 DNA: TGTGCCACCCAGGGCCGTTCCTACAATGAGCAGTTCTTC

D gene: TRBD1
V gene: TRBV11-3
clone size: NA
J gene: TRBJ2-7
CDR3 protein: CASSFDRGLDEQYF
CDR3 DNA: TGTGCCAGCAGCTTCGACAGGGGGCTGGACGAGCAGTACTTC

D gene: NA
V gene: TRBV20-1
clone size: many
J gene: TRBJ1-5
CDR3 protein: CSASLGRQPQHF
CDR3 DNA: TGCAGTGCTTCACTAGGGAGACAGCCCCAGCATTTT

D gene: NA
V gene: TRBV19
clone size: NA
J gene: TRBJ2-3
CDR3 protein: CASSIRVSGGDTQYF
CDR3 DNA: TGTGCCAGTAGTATTCGTGTCTCCGGGGGAGATACGCAGTATTTT

D gene: NA
V gene: TRBV12-3/TRBV12-4
clone size: NA
J gene: TRBJ2-3
CDR3 protein: CASKATYADTQYF
CDR3 DNA: TGTGCCAGCAAGGCCACATACGCAGATACGCAGTATTTT

D gene: TRBD1
V gene: TRBV4-1
clone size: few
J gene: TRBJ2-3
CDR3 protein: CASSTGTGADTQYF
CDR3 DNA: TGCGCCAGCAGCACCGGGACAGGGGCAGATACGCAGTATTTT

D gene: TRBD1
V gene: TRBV30
clone size: many
J gene: TRBJ1-1
CDR3 protein: CAWSVLDNWIRGRMNTEAFF
CDR3 DNA: TGTGCCTGGAGTGTTCTGGACAATTGGATTAGGGGGCGGATGAACACTGAAGCTTTCTTT

D gene: NA
V gene: TRBV2
clone size: many
J gene: TRBJ2-3
CDR3 protein: CASSLGLGTDTQYF
CDR3 DNA: TGTGCCAGCAGTCTGGGACTTGGCACAGATACGCAGTATTTT

D gene: NA
V gene: TRBV28
clone size: many
J gene: TRBJ2-4
CDR3 protein: CASPMEPPGGNIQYF
CDR3 DNA: TGTGCCAGCCCCATGGAACCCCCAGGAGGAAACATTCAGTACTTC

D gene: NA
V gene: TRBV28
clone size: many
J gene: TRBJ2-1
CDR3 protein: CASSGGDFNEQFF
CDR3 DNA: TGTGCCAGCAGCGGCGGGGACTTTAATGAGCAGTTCTTC

D gene: NA
V gene: TRBV28
clone size: many
J gene: TRBJ1-1
CDR3 protein: CASRPPTPGTEAFF
CDR3 DNA: TGTGCCAGCAGGCCCCCGACACCAGGGACTGAAGCTTTCTTT

D gene: NA
V gene: TRBV5-1
clone size: many
J gene: TRBJ2-1
CDR3 protein: CASSFGQPEQFF
CDR3 DNA: TGCGCCAGCAGCTTCGGACAACCTGAGCAGTTCTTC

D gene: NA
V gene: TRBV7-8
clone size: NA
J gene: TRBJ2-4
CDR3 protein: CASSSHQGTGDIQYF
CDR3 DNA: TGTGCCAGCAGCTCCCACCAGGGTACTGGGGACATTCAGTACTTC

D gene: TRBD1
V gene: TRBV20-1
clone size: NA
J gene: TRBJ2-7
CDR3 protein: CSATAGTEPFGEQYF
CDR3 DNA: TGCAGTGCTACGGCCGGGACAGAGCCATTTGGTGAGCAGTACTTC

D gene: NA
V gene: TRBV12-3/TRBV12-4
clone size: many
J gene: TRBJ1-4
CDR3 protein: CASSSGPDEKLFF
CDR3 DNA: TGTGCCAGCAGTTCCGGACCAGATGAAAAACTGTTTTTT

D gene: NA
V gene: TRBV2
clone size: many
J gene: TRBJ1-5
CDR3 protein: CASSSSGTIQPQHF
CDR3 DNA: TGTGCCAGCAGTAGCAGTGGGACGATTCAGCCCCAGCATTTT

D gene: TRBD2
V gene: TRBV13
clone size: many
J gene: TRBJ2-7
CDR3 protein: CASSSGLAGAGEQYF
CDR3 DNA: TGTGCCAGCAGCTCAGGACTAGCGGGAGCCGGCGAGCAGTACTTC

D gene: NA
V gene: TRBV11-2
clone size: few
J gene: TRBJ1-2
CDR3 protein: CASSLGARLGYTF
CDR3 DNA: TGTGCCAGCAGCTTAGGGGCCCGGCTTGGCTACACCTTC

D gene: NA
V gene: TRBV28
clone size: NA
J gene: TRBJ1-1
CDR3 protein: CASSLPKTDEAFF
CDR3 DNA: TGTGCCAGCAGTTTGCCTAAGACAGACGAAGCTTTCTTT

D gene: TRBD1
V gene: TRBV28
clone size: once
J gene: TRBJ1-2
CDR3 protein: CASTRRDSYGYTF
CDR3 DNA: TGTGCCAGCACCCGTCGGGACAGCTATGGCTACACCTTC

D gene: NA
V gene: TRBV18
clone size: many
J gene: TRBJ1-2
CDR3 protein: CASSPIDTSFYGYTF
CDR3 DNA: TGTGCCAGCTCACCAATAGACACTTCGTTCTATGGCTACACCTTC

D gene: NA
V gene: TRBV20-1
clone size: many
J gene: TRBJ2-3
CDR3 protein: CSARSARRDTQYF
CDR3 DNA: TGCAGTGCTAGAAGCGCCAGGCGAGATACGCAGTATTTT

D gene: NA
V gene: TRBV9
clone size: many
J gene: TRBJ2-7
CDR3 protein: CASSPLGAEVGEQYF
CDR3 DNA: TGTGCCAGCAGCCCCCTCGGAGCGGAAGTGGGGGAGCAGTACTTC

D gene: NA
V gene: TRBV19
clone size: many
J gene: TRBJ1-1
CDR3 protein: CASSIQGSTEAFF
CDR3 DNA: TGTGCCAGTAGTATACAGGGGTCCACTGAAGCTTTCTTT

D gene: NA
V gene: TRBV29-1
clone size: few
J gene: TRBJ2-2
CDR3 protein: CSAWGAGELFF
CDR3 DNA: TGCAGCGCCTGGGGGGCCGGGGAGCTGTTTTTT

D gene: TRBD2
V gene: TRBV28
clone size: NA
J gene: TRBJ2-3
CDR3 protein: CASSLRVAGVTDTQYF
CDR3 DNA: TGTGCCAGCAGTTTGAGGGTAGCGGGAGTGACAGATACGCAGTATTTT

D gene: NA
V gene: TRBV12-3/TRBV12-4
clone size: many
J gene: TRBJ2-1
CDR3 protein: CASSLGGIYNEQFF
CDR3 DNA: TGTGCCAGCAGTTTAGGTGGGATTTACAATGAGCAGTTCTTC

D gene: NA
V gene: TRBV4-1
clone size: many
J gene: TRBJ2-3
CDR3 protein: CASSQNTGMADTQYF
CDR3 DNA: TGCGCCAGCAGCCAAAATACAGGGATGGCAGATACGCAGTATTTT

D gene: NA
V gene: TRBV5-1
clone size: many
J gene: TRBJ1-1
CDR3 protein: CASSLGVNTEAFF
CDR3 DNA: TGCGCCAGCAGCTTGGGGGTCAACACTGAAGCTTTCTTT

D gene: NA
V gene: TRBV5-4
clone size: NA
J gene: TRBJ2-3
CDR3 protein: CASILRQDPDTQYF
CDR3 DNA: TGTGCCAGCATCCTTCGACAGGACCCAGATACGCAGTATTTT

D gene: TRBD2
V gene: TRBV9
clone size: few
J gene: TRBJ2-3
CDR3 protein: CASSFGTTYTDTQYF
CDR3 DNA: TGTGCCAGCAGCTTTGGGACTACATACACAGATACGCAGTATTTT

D gene: NA
V gene: TRBV5-1
clone size: many
J gene: TRBJ2-7
CDR3 protein: CASSLPMGSESSGILYEQYF
CDR3 DNA: TGCGCCAGCAGCTTGCCCATGGGCTCGGAGAGTAGCGGCATACTCTACGAGCAGTACTTC

D gene: NA
V gene: TRBV6-1
clone size: many
J gene: TRBJ2-7
CDR3 protein: CASSEVTYEQYF
CDR3 DNA: TGTGCCAGCAGTGAAGTGACATACGAGCAGTACTTC

D gene: TRBD1
V gene: TRBV29-1
clone size: few
J gene: TRBJ1-2
CDR3 protein: CSVGGGRDYGYTF
CDR3 DNA: TGCAGCGTTGGAGGGGGCCGCGACTATGGCTACACCTTC

D gene: NA
V gene: TRBV20-1
clone size: NA
J gene: TRBJ1-4
CDR3 protein: CSARTRVGDEKLFF
CDR3 DNA: TGCAGTGCTAGAACGCGGGTTGGTGATGAAAAACTGTTTTTT

D gene: NA
V gene: TRBV5-1
clone size: many
J gene: TRBJ1-1
CDR3 protein: CASSPAGGGKTEAFF
CDR3 DNA: TGCGCCAGCAGCCCGGCGGGGGGGGGGAAAACTGAAGCTTTCTTT